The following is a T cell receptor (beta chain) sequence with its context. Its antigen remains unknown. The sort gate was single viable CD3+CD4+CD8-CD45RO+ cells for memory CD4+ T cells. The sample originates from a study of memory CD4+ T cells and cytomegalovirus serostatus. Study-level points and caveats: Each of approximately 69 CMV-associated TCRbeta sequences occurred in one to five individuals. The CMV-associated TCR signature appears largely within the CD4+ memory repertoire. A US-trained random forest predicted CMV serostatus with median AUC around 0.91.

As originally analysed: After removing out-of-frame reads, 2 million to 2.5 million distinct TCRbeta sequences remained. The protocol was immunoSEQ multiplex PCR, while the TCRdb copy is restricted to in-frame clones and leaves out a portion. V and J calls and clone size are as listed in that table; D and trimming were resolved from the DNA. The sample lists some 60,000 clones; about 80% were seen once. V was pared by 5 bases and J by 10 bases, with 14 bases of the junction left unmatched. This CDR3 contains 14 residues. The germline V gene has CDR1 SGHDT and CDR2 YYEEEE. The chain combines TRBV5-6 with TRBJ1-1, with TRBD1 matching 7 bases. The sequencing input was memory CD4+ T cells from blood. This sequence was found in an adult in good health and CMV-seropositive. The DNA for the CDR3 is TGTGCCAGCAGTAGACAGGGAGTCGGCCCTAGAGCTTTCTTT. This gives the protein CASSRQGVGPRAFF.